Each of the 10 T cell receptor beta chains below was sequenced from the same sample in a study of T cell repertoires in cytomegalovirus infection. TCRdb re-called the reads with MiXCR, one entry per CDR3 protein. This table has a few hundred thousand distinct CDR3 sequences, over 35% appearing once. Antigens for these TCRs are unknown. The sample in question was cultured PBMCs, obtained from culture after CMV antigen stimulation. These receptors all come from a human donor in good health (CMV status not recorded). Some clones in this sample may be carry-over from other donors' samples.

The chain is built from TRBV6-1 and TRBJ1-2, with unresolved D. The CDR3 extends over 14 amino acids. The V end lost 6 bases, the J end lost 1 base, and 12 bases lay between the germline ends. Looked up from germline, CDR1 is MNHNS and CDR2 is SASEGT. For the CDR3, the DNA is TGTGCCAGCAGGAAGTCCAGCGGTAACTATGGCTACACCTTC. Its protein product is CASRKSSGNYGYTF.

This clonotype showed up just a few times. The rearrangement joins TRBV7-8 to TRBJ2-3, with TRBD2 identical over 13 bases. Germline V gene sequence: CDR1 SGHVS, CDR2 FQNEAQ. This CDR3 region has 21 residues. With V trimmed by 5 bases and J by 0 bases, 17 bases remained unmatched. CDR3 DNA sequence: TGTGCCAGCAGCCGCTCCCGGACTAGCGGGAGAAAACCGGATAGCACAGATACGCAGTATTTT. It encodes CASSRSRTSGRKPDSTDTQYF. Supplemented by reference TRBV7-8 and TRBJ2-3, the full variable domain reads GAGVSQSPRYKVAKRGQDVALRCDPISGHVSLFWYQQALGQGPEFLTYFQNEAQLDKSGLPSDRFFAERPEGSVSTLKIQRTQQEDSAVYLCASSRSRTSGRKPDSTDTQYFGPGTRLTVL.

The chain combines TRBV11-2 with TRBJ2-1, with D perhaps being TRBD1 or TRBD2 (5 bases each). The CDR3 sequence is 17 residues long. Germline CDR1 SGHAT, CDR2 FQNNGV. Trimming removed 5 bases at V and 2 bases at J, with 19 bases between. CDR3 in amino acids: CASSPGQGEMAYNEQFF. The CDR3 bases are TGTGCCAGCAGCCCAGGTCAAGGGGAGATGGCCTACAATGAGCAGTTCTTC.

There are a few counts of this clonotype. The gene calls are TRBV7-2 and TRBJ1-6; no firm D call. Per the germline V gene, CDR1 is SGHTA and CDR2 is FQGNSA. V gave up 0 bases and J gave up 8 bases, with 8 bases separating them. The CDR3 covers 14 residues. In nucleotides, the CDR3 is TGTGCCAGCAGCTTAGCAGGGTGGGATTCACCCCTCCACTTT. Protein sequence: CASSLAGWDSPLHF.

The V and J genes are TRBV19 and TRBJ2-5, with TRBD1 identical over 8 bases. This CDR3 has 15 residues. The V gene's germline CDR1 is LNHDA and CDR2 SQIVND (reference sequence). V gave up 6 bases and J gave up 1 base; unmatched junction bases: 7. The CDR3 is CASRGQGAAQETQYF. Here the CDR3 DNA reads TGTGCCAGTAGAGGCCAGGGGGCGGCCCAAGAGACCCAGTACTTC.

The chain is built from TRBV20-1 and TRBJ2-7; tentative D call: TRBD2 (6 bases). The V end lost 2 bases, the J end lost 2 bases, and 19 bases lay between the germline ends. CDR3 length: 16 residues. Germline assignment: CDR1 DFQATT and CDR2 SNEGSKA (reference sequence). The CDR3: CSARLLIGDFPYEQYF. CDR3 nucleotide sequence: TGCAGTGCTAGACTCCTAATTGGGGACTTCCCCTACGAGCAGTACTTC.

In its sample, this clonotype was seen a few times. The chain recombines TRBV7-2 with TRBJ2-3; D uncertain. The germline V gene encodes CDR1 SGHTA and CDR2 FQGNSA. V was trimmed by 4 bases and J by 4 bases, leaving 12 bases between them. This CDR3 comprises 14 residues. In DNA form, the CDR3 reads TGTGCCAGCAGCTGGATTCCGACCTCAGATACGCAGTATTTT. Protein: CASSWIPTSDTQYF. The full variable domain, completed using reference TRBV7-2 and TRBJ2-3, is GAGVSQSPSNKVTEKGKDVELRCDPISGHTALYWYRQSLGQGLEFLIYFQGNSAPDKSGLPSDRFSAERTGGSVSTLTIQRTQQEDSAVYLCASSWIPTSDTQYFGPGTRLTVL.

This clonotype has only a few counts. The chain uses TRBV11-2 and TRBJ1-5; D uncertain. V lost 1 base, J lost 4 bases, and 11 bases lay in between. This CDR3 contains 15 residues. Germline V gives CDR1 SGHAT, CDR2 FQNNGV. The CDR3 loop is CASSLGGWVNQPQHF. The CDR3 region has the DNA TGTGCCAGCAGCTTAGGGGGATGGGTAAATCAGCCCCAGCATTTT.

The table lists this clonotype with a few counts. V is TRBV12-3 or TRBV12-4 and J is TRBJ2-5; D remains unclear. The germline V and J ends were trimmed by 2 bases and 6 bases, with 7 bases remaining between them. There are 12 residues in the CDR3. The CDR3 DNA sequence: TGTGCCAGCAGTTTACCGGCGAAGACCCAGTACTTC. Translated, it gives CASSLPAKTQYF.

CDR3 DNA: TGTGCCAGCAGTTACTCCCGGGACAGGGGTTACGCCTACGAGCAGTACTTC. This gives the protein CASSYSRDRGYAYEQYF. The chain recombines TRBV6-2 or TRBV6-3 with TRBJ2-7, with 10 nucleotides matching TRBD1. Germline values: CDR1 MNHEY, CDR2 SVGEGT. The CDR3 runs 17 residues. J lost 2 bases, V lost 0 bases, and 7 bases had no gene match.